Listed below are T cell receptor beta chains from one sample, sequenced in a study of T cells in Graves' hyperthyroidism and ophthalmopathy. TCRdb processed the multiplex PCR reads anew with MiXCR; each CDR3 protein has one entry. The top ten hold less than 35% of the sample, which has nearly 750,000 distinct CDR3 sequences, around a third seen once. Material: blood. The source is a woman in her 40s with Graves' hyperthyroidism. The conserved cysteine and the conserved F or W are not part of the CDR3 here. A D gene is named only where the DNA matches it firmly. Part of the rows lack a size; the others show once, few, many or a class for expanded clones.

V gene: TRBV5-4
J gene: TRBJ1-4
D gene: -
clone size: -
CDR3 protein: ASSWDATNEKLF

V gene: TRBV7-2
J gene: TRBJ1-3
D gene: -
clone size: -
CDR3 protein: ASSFQGAGSTIY

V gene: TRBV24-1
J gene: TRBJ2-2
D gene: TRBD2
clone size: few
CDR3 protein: ATSEPGLGPGELF

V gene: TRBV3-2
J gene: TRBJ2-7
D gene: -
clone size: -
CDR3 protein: ASSQEYRHTYAQY

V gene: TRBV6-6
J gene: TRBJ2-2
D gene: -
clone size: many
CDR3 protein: ASTLGAANTGELF

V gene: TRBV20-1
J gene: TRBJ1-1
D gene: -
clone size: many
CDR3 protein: SASKTEAF

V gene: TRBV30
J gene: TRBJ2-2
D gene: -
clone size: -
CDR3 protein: AWTGRTNTGELF

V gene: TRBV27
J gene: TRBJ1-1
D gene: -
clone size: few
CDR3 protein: ASSWQRNTEAF

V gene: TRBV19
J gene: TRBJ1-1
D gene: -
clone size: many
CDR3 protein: ASSPTADRNTEAF

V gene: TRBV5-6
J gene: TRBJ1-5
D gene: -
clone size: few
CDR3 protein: ARCAGGPELNQPQH

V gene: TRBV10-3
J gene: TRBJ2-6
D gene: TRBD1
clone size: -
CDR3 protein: AISDRGVNVLT

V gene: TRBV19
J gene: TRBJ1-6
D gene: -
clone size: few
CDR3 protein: ASSSPTESRNSPLH

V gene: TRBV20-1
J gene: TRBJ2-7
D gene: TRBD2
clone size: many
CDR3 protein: SARGLAGEQY

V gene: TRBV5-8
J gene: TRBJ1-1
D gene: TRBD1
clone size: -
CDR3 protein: AGSLASTGRYTEAF

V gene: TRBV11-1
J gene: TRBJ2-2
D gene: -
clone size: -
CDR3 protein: ASSRIQTATGELF

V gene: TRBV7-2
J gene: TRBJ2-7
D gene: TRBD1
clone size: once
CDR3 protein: ASSLARTGFYEQY

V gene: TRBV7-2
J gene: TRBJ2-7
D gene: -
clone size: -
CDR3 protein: ASSQEGYPAYGQY

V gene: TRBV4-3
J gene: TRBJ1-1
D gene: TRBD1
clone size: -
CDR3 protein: ASSQVGTGPHEAF

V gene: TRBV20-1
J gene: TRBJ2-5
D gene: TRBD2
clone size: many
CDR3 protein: SARTLREGRETQY

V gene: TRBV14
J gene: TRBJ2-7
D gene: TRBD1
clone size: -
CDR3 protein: ASSITGGLVVDYEQY

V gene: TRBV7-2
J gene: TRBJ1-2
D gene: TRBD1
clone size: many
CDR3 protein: ASTDRGPWGGYT

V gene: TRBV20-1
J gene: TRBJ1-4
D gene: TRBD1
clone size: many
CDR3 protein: SAGRTGEKLF

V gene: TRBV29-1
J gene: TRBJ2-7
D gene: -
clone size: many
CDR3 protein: SVESGTLSEQY

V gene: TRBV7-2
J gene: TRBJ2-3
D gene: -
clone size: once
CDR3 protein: ASSLTETGQY

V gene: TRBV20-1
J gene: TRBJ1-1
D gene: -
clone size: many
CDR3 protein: SARVSAVTEAF

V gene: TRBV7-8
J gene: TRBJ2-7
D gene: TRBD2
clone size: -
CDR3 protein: ASSLGLAGGEQY

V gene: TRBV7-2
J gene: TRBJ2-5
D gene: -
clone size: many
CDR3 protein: ASSLDEVQY

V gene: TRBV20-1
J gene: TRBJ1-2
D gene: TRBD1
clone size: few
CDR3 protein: SARAAGRQGVQYGYT

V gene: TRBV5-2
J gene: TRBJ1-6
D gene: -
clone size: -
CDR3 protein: ASNVSGQGASPLH

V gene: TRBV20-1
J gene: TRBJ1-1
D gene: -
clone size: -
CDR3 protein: SARDPTGPGTEAF

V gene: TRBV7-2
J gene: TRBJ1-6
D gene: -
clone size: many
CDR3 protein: ASSLVARGDNSPLH

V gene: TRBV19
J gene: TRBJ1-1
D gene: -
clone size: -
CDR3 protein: ASTRGADGTEAF

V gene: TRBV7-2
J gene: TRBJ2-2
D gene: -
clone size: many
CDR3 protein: ASSTRNSHTGELF

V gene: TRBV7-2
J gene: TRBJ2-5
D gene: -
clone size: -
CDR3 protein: ASSLGHSQETQY

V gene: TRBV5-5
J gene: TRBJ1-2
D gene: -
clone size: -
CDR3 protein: ASSQKGQVRYGYT

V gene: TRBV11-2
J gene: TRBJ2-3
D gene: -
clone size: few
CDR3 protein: ASSFSSPDTQY

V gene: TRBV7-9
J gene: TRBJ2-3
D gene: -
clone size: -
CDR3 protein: ASSFGLQGADTQY

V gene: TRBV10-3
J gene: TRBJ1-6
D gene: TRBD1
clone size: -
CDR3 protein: AITEGQGDNSPLH

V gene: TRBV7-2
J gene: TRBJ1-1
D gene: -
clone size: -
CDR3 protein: ASSHRDRHTEAF

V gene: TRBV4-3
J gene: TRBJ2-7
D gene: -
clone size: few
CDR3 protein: ASSQGITGLTYEQY

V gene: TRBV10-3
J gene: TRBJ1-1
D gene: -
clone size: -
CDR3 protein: ASSYSDSREAF

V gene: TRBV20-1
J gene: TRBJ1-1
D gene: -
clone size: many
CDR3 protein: SARGDAFMNTEAF

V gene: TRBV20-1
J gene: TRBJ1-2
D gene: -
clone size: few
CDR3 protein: SARWQITNYGYT

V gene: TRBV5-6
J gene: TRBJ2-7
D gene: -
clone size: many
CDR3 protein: ASQGAGEAYEQY

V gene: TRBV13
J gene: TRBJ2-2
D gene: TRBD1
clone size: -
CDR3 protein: ASSSWGGQGSFSGELF

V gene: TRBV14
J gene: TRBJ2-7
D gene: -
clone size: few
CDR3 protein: ASSVTAYEQY

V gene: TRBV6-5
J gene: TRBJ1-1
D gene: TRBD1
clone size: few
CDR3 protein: ASNRQGGNTEAF